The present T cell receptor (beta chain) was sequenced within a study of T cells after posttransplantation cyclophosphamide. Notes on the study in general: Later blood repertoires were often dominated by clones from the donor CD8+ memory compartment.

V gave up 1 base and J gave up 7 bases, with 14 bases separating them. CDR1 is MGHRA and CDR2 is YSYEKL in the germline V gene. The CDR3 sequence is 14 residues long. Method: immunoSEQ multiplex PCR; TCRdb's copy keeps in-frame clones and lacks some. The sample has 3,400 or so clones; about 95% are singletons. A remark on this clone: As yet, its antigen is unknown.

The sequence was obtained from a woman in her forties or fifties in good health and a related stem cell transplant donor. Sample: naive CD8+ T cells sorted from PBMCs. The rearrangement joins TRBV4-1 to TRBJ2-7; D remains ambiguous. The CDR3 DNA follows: TGCGCCAGCAGCCAAGGGAGTGGCTTGAGGGAGCAGTACTTC. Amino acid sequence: CASSQGSGLREQYF.